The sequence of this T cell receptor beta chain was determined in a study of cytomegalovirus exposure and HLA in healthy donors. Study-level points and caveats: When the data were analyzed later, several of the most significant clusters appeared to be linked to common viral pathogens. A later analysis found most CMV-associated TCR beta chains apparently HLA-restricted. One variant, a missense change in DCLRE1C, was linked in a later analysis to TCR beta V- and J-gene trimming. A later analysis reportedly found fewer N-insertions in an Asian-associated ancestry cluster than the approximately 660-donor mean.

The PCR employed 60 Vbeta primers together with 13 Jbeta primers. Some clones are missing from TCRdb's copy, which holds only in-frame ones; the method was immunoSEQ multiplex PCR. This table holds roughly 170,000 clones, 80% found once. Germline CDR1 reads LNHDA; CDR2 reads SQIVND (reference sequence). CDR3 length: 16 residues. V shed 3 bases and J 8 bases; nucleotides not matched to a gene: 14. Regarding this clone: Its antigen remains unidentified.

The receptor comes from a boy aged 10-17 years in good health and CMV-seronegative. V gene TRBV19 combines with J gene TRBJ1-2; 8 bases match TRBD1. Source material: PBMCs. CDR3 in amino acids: CASSIDRTGFFQGYTF. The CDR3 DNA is TGTGCCAGTAGTATCGATAGGACAGGGTTTTTCCAGGGCTACACCTTC.